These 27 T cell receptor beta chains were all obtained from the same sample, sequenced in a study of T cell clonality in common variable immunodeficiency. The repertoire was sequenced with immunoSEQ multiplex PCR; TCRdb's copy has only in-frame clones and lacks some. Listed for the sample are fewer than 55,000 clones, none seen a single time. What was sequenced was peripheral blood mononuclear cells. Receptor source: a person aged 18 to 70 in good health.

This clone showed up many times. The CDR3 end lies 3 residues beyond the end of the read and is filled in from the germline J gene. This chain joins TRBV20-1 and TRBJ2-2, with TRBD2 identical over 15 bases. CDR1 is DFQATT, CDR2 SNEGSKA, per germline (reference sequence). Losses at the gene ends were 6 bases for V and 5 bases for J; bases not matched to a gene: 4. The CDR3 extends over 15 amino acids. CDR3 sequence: CSARTSGGGTGELFF. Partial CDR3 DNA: TGCAGTGCAAGGACTAGCGGGGGGGGAACCGGGGAG.

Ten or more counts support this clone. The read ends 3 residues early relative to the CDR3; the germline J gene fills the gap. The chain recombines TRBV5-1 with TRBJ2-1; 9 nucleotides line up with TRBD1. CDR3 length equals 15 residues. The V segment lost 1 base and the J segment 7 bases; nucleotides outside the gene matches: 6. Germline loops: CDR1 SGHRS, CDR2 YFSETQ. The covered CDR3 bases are TGCGCCAGCAGCTTGACAGGGGGCGCGATGAATGAG. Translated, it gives CASSLTGGAMNE. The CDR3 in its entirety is CASSLTGGAMNEQFF.

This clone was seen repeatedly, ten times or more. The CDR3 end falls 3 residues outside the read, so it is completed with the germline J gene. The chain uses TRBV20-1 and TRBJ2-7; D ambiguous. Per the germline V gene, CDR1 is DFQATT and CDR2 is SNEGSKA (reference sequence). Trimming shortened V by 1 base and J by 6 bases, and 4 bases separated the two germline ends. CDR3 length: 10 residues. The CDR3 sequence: CSARVGEQYF. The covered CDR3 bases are TGCAGTGCTAGAGTCGGCGAG.

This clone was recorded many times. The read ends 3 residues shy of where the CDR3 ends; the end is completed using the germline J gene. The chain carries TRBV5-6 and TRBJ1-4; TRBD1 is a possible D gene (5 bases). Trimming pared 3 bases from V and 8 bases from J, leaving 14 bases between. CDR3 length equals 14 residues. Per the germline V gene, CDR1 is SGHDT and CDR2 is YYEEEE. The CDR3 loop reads CASSSYEEGEKLFF. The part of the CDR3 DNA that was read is TGTGCCAGCAGCTCCTATGAGGAGGGGGAAAAA.

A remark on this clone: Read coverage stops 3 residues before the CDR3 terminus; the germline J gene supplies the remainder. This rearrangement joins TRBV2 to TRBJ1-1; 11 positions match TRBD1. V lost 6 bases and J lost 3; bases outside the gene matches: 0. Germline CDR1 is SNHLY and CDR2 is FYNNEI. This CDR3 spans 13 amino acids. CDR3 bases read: TGTGCCAGCAGGGACAGGGGGCACACTGAA. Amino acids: CASRDRGHTE. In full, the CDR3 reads CASRDRGHTEAFF.

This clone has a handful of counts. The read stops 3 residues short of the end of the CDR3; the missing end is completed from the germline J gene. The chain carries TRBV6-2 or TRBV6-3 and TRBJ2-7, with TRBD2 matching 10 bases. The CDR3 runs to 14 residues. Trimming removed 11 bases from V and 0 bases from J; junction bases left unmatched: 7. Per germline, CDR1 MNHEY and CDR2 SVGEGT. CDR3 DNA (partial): TGTGCCGCGATGCCTAGCGGGAGCTCCTACGAG. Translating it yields CAAMPSGSSYE. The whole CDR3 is CAAMPSGSSYEQYF.

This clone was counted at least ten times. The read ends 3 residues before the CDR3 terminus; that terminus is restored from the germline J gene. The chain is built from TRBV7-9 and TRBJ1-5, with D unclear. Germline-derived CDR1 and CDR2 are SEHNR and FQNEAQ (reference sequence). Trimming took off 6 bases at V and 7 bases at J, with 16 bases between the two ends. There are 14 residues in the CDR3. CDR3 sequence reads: CASRNGRYQQPQHF. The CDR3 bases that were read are TGTGCCAGCAGGAACGGTCGATATCAACAGCCC.

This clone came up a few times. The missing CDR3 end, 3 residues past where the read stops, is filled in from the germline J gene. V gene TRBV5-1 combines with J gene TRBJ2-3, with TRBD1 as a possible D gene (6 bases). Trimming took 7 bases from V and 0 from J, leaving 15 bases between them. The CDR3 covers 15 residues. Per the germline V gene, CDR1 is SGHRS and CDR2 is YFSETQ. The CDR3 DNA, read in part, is TGCGCCAGCGGGTACAGGGAGATAAGCACAGATACG. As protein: CASGYREISTDT. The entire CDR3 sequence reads CASGYREISTDTQYF.

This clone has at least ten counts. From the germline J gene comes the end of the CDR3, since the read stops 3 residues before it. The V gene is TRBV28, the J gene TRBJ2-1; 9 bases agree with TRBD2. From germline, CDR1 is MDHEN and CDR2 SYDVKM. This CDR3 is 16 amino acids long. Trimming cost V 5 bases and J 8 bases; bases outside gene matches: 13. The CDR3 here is CASSKPGLASSDEQFF. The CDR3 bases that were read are TGTGCCAGCAGTAAACCGGGACTAGCATCCTCCGATGAG.

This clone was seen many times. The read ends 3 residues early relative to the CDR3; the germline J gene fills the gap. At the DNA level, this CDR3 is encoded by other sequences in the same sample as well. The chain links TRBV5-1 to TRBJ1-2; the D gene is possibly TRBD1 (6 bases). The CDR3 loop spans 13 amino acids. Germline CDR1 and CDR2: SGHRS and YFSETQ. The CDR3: CASSLAGAGGYTF. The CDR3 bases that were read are TGCGCCAGCAGCTTGGCAGGGGCCGGGGGC. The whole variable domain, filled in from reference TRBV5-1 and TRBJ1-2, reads KAGVTQTPRYLIKTRGQQVTLSCSPISGHRSVSWYQQTPGQGLQFLFEYFSETQRNKGNFPGRFSGRQFSNSRSEMNVSTLELGDSALYLCASSLAGAGGYTFGSGTRLTVV.

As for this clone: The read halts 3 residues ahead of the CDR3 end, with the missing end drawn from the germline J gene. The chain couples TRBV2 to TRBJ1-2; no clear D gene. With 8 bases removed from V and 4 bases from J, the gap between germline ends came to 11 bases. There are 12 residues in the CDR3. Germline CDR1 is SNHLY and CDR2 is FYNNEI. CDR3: CASSGEGYGYTF. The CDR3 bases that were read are TGTGCCAGCTCCGGGGAGGGCTATGGC. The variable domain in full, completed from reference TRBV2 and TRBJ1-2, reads EPEVTQTPSHQVTQMGQEVILRCVPISNHLYFYWYRQILGQKVEFLVSFYNNEISEKSEIFDDQFSVERPDGSNFTLKIRSTKLEDSAMYFCASSGEGYGYTFGSGTRLTVV.

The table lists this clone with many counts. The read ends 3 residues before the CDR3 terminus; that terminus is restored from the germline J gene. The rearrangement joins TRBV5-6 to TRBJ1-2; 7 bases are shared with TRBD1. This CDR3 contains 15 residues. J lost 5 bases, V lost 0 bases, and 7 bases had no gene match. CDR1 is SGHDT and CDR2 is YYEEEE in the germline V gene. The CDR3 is CASSLEIGGVYGYTF. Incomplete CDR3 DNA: TGTGCCAGCAGCTTGGAGATAGGGGGCGTTTATGGC.

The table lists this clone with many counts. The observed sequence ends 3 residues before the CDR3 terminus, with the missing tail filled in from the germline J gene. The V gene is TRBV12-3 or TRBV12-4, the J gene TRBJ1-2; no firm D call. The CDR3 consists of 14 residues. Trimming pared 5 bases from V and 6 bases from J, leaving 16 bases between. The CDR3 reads CASSLSPELHGYTF. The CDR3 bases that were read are TGTGCCAGCAGTCTTTCTCCCGAGCTTCATGGC.

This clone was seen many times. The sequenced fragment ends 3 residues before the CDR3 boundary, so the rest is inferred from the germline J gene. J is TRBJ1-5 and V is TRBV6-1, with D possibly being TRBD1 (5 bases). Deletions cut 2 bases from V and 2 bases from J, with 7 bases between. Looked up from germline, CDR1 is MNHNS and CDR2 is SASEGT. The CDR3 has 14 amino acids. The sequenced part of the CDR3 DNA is TGTGCCAGCAGTGAATCACAGGGCAATCAGCCC. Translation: CASSESQGNQP. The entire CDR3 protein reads CASSESQGNQPQHF.

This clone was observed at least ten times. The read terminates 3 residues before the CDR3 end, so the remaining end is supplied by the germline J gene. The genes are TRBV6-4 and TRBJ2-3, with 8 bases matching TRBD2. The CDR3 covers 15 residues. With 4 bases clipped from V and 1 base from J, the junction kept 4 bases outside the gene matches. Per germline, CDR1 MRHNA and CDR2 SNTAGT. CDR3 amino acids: CASSVEAGGTDTQYF. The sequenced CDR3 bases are TGTGCCAGCAGTGTGGAAGCGGGGGGCACAGATACG.

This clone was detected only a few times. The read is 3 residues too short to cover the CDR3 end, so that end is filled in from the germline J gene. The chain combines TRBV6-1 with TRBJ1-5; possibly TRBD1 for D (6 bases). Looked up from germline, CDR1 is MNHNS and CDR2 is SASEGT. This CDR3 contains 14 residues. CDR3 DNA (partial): TGTGCCAGCAGTGAACTTTCTGACAGGCCACCC. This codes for CASSELSDRPP. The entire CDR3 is CASSELSDRPPQHF.

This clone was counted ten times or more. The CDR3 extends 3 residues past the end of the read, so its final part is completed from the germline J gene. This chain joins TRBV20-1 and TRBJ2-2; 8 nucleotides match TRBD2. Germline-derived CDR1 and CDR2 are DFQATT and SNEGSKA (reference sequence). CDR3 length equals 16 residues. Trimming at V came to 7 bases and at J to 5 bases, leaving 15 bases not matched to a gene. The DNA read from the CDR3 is TGCAGTGTCTCCCCTAGCGCGGGGGGCCCTACCGGGGAG. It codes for CSVSPSAGGPTGE. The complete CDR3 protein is CSVSPSAGGPTGELFF.

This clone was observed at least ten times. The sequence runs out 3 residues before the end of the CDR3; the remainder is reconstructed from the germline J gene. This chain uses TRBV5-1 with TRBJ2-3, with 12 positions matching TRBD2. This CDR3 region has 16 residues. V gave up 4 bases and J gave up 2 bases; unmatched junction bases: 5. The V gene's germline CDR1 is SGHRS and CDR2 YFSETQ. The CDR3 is CASSPTSGGPTDTQYF. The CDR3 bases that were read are TGCGCCAGCAGCCCCACTAGCGGGGGGCCCACAGATACG.

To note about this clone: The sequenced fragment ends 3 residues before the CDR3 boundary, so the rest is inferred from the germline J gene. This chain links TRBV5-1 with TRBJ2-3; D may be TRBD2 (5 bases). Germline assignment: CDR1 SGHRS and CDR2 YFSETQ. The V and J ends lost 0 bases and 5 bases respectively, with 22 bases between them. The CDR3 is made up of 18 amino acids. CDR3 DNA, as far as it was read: TGCGCCAGCAGCTTGGTGGTTCGCCTAGCCACGGGCGAAGATACG. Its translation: CASSLVVRLATGEDT. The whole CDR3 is CASSLVVRLATGEDTQYF.

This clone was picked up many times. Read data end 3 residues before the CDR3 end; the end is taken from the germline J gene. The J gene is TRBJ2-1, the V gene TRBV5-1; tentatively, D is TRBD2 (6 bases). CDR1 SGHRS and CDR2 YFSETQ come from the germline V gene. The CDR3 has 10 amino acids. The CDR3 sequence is CGGRGNEQFF. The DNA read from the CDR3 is TGCGGAGGACGGGGGAATGAG. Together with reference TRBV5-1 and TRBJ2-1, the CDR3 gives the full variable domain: KAGVTQTPRYLIKTRGQQVTLSCSPISGHRSVSWYQQTPGQGLQFLFEYFSETQRNKGNFPGRFSGRQFSNSRSEMNVSTLELGDSALYLCGGRGNEQFFGPGTRLTVL.

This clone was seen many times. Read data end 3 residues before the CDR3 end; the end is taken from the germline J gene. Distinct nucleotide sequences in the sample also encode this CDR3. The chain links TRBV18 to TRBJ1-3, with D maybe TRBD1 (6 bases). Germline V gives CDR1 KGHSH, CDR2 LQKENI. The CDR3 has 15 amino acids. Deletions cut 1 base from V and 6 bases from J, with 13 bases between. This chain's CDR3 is CASSPRFGQLNTIYF. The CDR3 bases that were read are TGTGCCAGCTCACCACGTTTCGGACAGCTAAACACC.

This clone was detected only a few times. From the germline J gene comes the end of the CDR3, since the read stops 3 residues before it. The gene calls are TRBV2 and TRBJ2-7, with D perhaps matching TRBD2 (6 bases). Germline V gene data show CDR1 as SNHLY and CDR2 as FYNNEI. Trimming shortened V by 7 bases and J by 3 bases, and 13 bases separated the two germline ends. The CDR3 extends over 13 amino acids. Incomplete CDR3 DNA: TGTGCCAGCATTTCCGGGGGTAGCTACGAG. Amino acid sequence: CASISGGSYE. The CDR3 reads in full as CASISGGSYEQYF.

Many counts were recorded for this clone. CDR3 residues: CASSPTVLAKNIQYF. CDR3 bases read: TGCGCCAGCAGCCCGACAGTACTAGCCAAAAACATT. This chain connects TRBV5-1 to TRBJ2-4, with D tentatively TRBD1 (5 bases). The read comes to an end 3 residues before the CDR3 does, leaving the germline J gene to fill in the end. Looked up from germline, CDR1 is SGHRS and CDR2 is YFSETQ. The ends were cut back, 4 bases at V and 0 bases at J, with 11 bases in the middle. This CDR3 is built from 15 residues.

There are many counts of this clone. The CDR3 bases that were read are TGTGCCAGCTCTCAAAGACAGGCCGATAACTATGGC. This encodes CASSQRQADNYG. In full, the CDR3 is CASSQRQADNYGYTF. V usage is TRBV18 and J usage is TRBJ1-2; a possible D gene is TRBD1 (6 bases). The read finishes 3 residues shy of the CDR3 end, and the germline J gene is used to complete it. V lost 6 bases and J lost 1, with 15 bases in between. Germline loops: CDR1 KGHSH, CDR2 LQKENI. The CDR3 is 15 amino acids.

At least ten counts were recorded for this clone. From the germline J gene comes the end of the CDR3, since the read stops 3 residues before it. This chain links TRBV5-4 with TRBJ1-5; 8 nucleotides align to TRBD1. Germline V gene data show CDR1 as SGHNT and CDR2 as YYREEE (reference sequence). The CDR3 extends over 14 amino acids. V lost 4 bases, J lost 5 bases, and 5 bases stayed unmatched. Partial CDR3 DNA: TGTGCCAGCAGCCGACAGGGGTTACATCAGCCC. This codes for CASSRQGLHQP. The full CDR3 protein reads CASSRQGLHQPQHF.

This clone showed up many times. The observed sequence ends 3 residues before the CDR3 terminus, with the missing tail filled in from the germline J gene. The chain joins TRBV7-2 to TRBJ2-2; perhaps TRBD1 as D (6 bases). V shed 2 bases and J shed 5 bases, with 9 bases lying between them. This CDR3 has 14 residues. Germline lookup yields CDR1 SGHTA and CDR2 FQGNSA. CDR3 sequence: CASSLQGRTGELFF. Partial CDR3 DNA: TGTGCCAGCAGCTTACAGGGGCGAACCGGGGAG.

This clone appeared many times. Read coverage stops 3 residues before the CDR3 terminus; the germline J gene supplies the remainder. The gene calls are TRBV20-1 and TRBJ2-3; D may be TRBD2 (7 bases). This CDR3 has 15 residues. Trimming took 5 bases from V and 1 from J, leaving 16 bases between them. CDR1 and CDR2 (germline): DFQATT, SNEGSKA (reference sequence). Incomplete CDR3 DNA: TGCAGTGCTCTCCGGCGGGGGCGGGGCACAGATACG. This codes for CSALRRGRGTDT. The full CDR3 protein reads CSALRRGRGTDTQYF.